This entry lists 18 T cell receptor beta chains sequenced from one sample in a study of shared clonotypes between healthy human individuals (dated by TCRdb to 2018 to 2020). Receptor amplification or capture employed the immunoSEQ multiplex PCR assay. TCRdb carries this immuneACCESS record with in-frame sequences only. Its versions omit some clonotypes, under half of them owing to an unresolved V gene in the studies checked, with the rest unexplained. The table for this sample lists approximately 2.1 million clones; approximately 95% of them were counted only once. The biggest ten clones account for about 0.41% of the sample. The sample consisted of naive CD4+ T cells from PBMCs. In light of the paper, this sample's cell subset or site label describes: CD45RA+ positively selected. All receptors come from a man younger than 30 in good health. Some clones in this sample may be carry-over from other donors' samples.

The chain employs TRBV6-1 and TRBJ2-5; D call uncertain. The CDR3 has 11 residues. With 8 bases removed from V and 5 bases from J, the gap between germline ends came to 9 bases. Germline assignment: CDR1 MNHNS and CDR2 SASEGT. CDR3 amino acids: CASGQWETQYF. In nucleotides, the CDR3 is TGTGCCAGCGGTCAATGGGAGACCCAGTACTTC.

This clone has a single count. This CDR3 is also generated by other DNA sequences in the sample. V usage is TRBV7-2 and J usage is TRBJ2-7, with unresolved D. The CDR3 is 15 residues long. V was cut by 1 base and J by 0 bases, with 10 bases left in between. Germline CDR1 reads SGHTA; CDR2 reads FQGNSA. The CDR3 DNA sequence: TGTGCCAGCAGCTTAGGGGTCCCGAGCTCCTACGAGCAGTACTTC. Translating it yields CASSLGVPSSYEQYF.

This sequence joins TRBV5-1 and TRBJ1-2; TRBD1 matches 7 bases. With V trimmed by 4 bases and J by 8 bases, 14 bases remained unmatched. From germline, CDR1 is SGHRS and CDR2 YFSETQ. The CDR3 is 15 amino acids. The CDR3 bases are TGCGCCAGCAGCCCCGGGACAGCGCGAGGAAAAGGCTACACCTTC. Its protein product is CASSPGTARGKGYTF.

J is TRBJ2-1 and V is TRBV5-1, with TRBD2 matching over 8 bases. The CDR3 loop spans 15 amino acids. Trimming cost V 4 bases and J 1 base; bases outside gene matches: 4. CDR1 SGHRS and CDR2 YFSETQ come from the germline V gene. The DNA of the CDR3 is TGCGCCAGCAGCCCTCAGCGGGAGTCCTACAATGAGCAGTTCTTC. Amino acids: CASSPQRESYNEQFF.

The chain uses TRBV10-2 and TRBJ2-7; 9 nucleotides line up with TRBD2. The CDR3 spans 15 residues. Germline V lookup: CDR1 WSHSY, CDR2 SAAADI. V dropped 3 bases and J dropped 5; count of bases not matched to a gene: 8. CDR3 protein: CASSDGGRGSDEQYF. The CDR3, as DNA: TGCGCCAGCAGTGATGGCGGGAGGGGCTCTGACGAGCAGTACTTC.

V usage is TRBV30 and J usage is TRBJ1-2; the match to TRBD1 covers 8 bases. The ends lost 4 bases at V and 6 bases at J; junction bases unmatched: 1. In germline, CDR1 is GTSNPN, CDR2 SVGIG (reference sequence). The CDR3 spans 11 residues. CDR3 bases: TGTGCCTGGACAGGGGGCGATGGCTACACCTTC. This sequence encodes CAWTGGDGYTF. The full variable domain, in which reference TRBV30 and TRBJ1-2 provide the parts outside the CDR3, is SQTIHQWPATLVQPVGSPLSLECTVEGTSNPNLYWYRQAAGRGLQLLFYSVGIGQISSEVPQNLSASRPQDRQFILSSKKLLLSDSGFYLCAWTGGDGYTFGSGTRLTVV.

The chain recombines TRBV27 with TRBJ1-5; D not certain. Germline lookup yields CDR1 MNHEY and CDR2 SMNVEV (reference sequence). V was cut by 4 bases and J by 5 bases, with 15 bases left in between. CDR3 size: 15 residues. CDR3 nucleotide sequence: TGTGCCAGCAGTTCCAGCCCGGGTCGTCATCAGCCCCAGCATTTT. Its protein is CASSSSPGRHQPQHF.

On this clone itself: At the DNA level, this CDR3 is encoded by other sequences in the same sample as well. The gene calls are TRBV28 and TRBJ2-7, with D unresolved. From germline, CDR1 is MDHEN and CDR2 SYDVKM. The CDR3 totals 12 residues. V was trimmed by 5 bases and J by 4 bases, leaving 9 bases between them. CDR3 DNA: TGTGCCAGCAGTCCCCCTGGTTACGAGCAGTACTTC. Encoded protein: CASSPPGYEQYF.

The V call is TRBV25-1, the J call TRBJ2-7; D gene uncertain. CDR1 and CDR2 (germline): MGHDK, SYGVNS. V was cut by 6 bases and J by 4 bases, with 7 bases left in between. The CDR3 consists of 11 residues. In DNA form, the CDR3 reads TGTGCCAGCAGCCGCAGGTACGAGCAGTACTTC. As protein: CASSRRYEQYF.

The V call is TRBV11-2, the J call TRBJ1-1, with 7 bases aligning to TRBD1. The CDR3 has 15 residues. After removal of 4 bases from V and 2 bases from J, the junction contained 7 bases not matched to a gene. Germline values: CDR1 SGHAT, CDR2 FQNNGV. CDR3 residues: CASSYHGQANTEAFF. CDR3 in DNA: TGTGCCAGCAGCTATCACGGACAGGCAAACACTGAAGCTTTCTTT.

This chain links TRBV7-2 with TRBJ2-4; D remains unclear. This CDR3 is 13 amino acids long. The germline V gene has CDR1 SGHTA and CDR2 FQGNSA. The V and J ends lost 1 base and 9 bases respectively, with 10 bases between them. In nucleotides, the CDR3 is TGTGCCAGCAGCTTAGATTCAGGAGCCATTCAGTACTTC. Protein product: CASSLDSGAIQYF.

V usage is TRBV6-1 and J usage is TRBJ1-2; possible D gene TRBD1, 6 bases. Trimming took off 6 bases at V and 4 bases at J, with 12 bases between the two ends. The CDR3 sequence is 13 residues long. Germline loops: CDR1 MNHNS, CDR2 SASEGT. CDR3 amino acids: CASRTTGTYGYTF. The CDR3 DNA is TGTGCCAGCAGGACCACAGGGACCTATGGCTACACCTTC.

V is TRBV25-1 and J is TRBJ2-4; D unclear. CDR1 and CDR2 from the germline V gene are MGHDK and SYGVNS. Trimming left V 6 bases short and J 0 bases short, with 6 bases between. The CDR3 runs to 13 residues. Here the CDR3 DNA reads TGTGCCAGCAGAGAAGGAGCCAAAAACATTCAGTACTTC. It is translated as CASREGAKNIQYF.

The V gene is TRBV6-6, the J gene TRBJ1-2; D gene ambiguous. From germline, CDR1 is MNHNY and CDR2 SVGAGI (reference sequence). The CDR3 has 14 residues. V was shortened by 6 bases and J by 2 bases, with 13 bases between the two germline ends. The DNA of the CDR3 is TGTGCCAGCAGCCCGATTTTGGGGAACTATGGCTACACCTTC. Translated, it gives CASSPILGNYGYTF.

The rearrangement uses TRBV10-1 and TRBJ2-2, with 7 bases aligning to TRBD2. Trimming took 6 bases from V and 5 from J; bases not matched to a gene: 6. The V gene's germline CDR1 is WNHNN and CDR2 SYGVQD (reference sequence). The length of the CDR3 is 14 residues. The CDR3 DNA is TGCGCCAGCAGGGCCGGGGGAGGGACCGGGGAGCTGTTTTTT. It codes for CASRAGGGTGELFF.

The V call is TRBV28, the J call TRBJ2-2; 8 bases fit TRBD1. CDR1 and CDR2 from the germline V gene are MDHEN and SYDVKM. The CDR3 sequence is 14 residues long. The V gene end was trimmed by 5 bases and the J gene end by 3 bases; junction bases not matched to a gene: 2. The DNA for the CDR3 is TGTGCCAGCAGTAACAGGGGGGACACCGGGGAGCTGTTTTTT. It codes for CASSNRGDTGELFF. The full variable domain, with the rest looked up from reference TRBV28 and TRBJ2-2, is DVKVTQSSRYLVKRTGEKVFLECVQDMDHENMFWYRQDPGLGLRLIYFSYDVKMKEKGDIPEGYSVSREKKERFSLILESASTNQTSMYLCASSNRGDTGELFFGEGSRLTVL.

Points on this clone: The identical CDR3 is also encoded by other nucleotide sequences in the sample. The chain couples TRBV5-1 to TRBJ2-5; the D is unclear. Germline V gene sequence: CDR1 SGHRS, CDR2 YFSETQ. There are 13 residues in the CDR3. Trimming left V 0 bases short and J 5 bases short, with 8 bases between. The CDR3 is CASSLESLETQYF. CDR3 nucleotide sequence: TGCGCCAGCAGCTTGGAGTCTCTGGAGACCCAGTACTTC.

The chain couples TRBV6-5 to TRBJ2-7; D is undetermined. The ends were cut back, 2 bases at V and 2 bases at J, with 10 bases in the middle. Germline V gives CDR1 MNHEY, CDR2 SVGAGI. CDR3 length: 14 residues. Here the CDR3 reads CASSYESATYEQYF. The DNA for the CDR3 is TGTGCCAGCAGTTACGAGTCTGCGACCTACGAGCAGTACTTC.